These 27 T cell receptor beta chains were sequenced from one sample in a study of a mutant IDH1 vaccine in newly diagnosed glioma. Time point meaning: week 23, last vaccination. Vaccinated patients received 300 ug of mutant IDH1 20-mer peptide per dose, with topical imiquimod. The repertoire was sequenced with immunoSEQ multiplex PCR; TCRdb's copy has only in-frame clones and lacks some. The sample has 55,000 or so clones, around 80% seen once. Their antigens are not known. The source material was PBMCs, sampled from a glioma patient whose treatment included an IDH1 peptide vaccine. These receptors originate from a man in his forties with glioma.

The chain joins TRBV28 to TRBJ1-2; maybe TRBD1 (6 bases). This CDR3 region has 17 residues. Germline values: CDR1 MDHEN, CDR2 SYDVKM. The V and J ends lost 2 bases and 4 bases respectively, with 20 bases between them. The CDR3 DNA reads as TGTGCCAGCAGTTTAAATCCCTTTGGACAGAAAGCCTATGGCTACACCTTC. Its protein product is CASSLNPFGQKAYGYTF.

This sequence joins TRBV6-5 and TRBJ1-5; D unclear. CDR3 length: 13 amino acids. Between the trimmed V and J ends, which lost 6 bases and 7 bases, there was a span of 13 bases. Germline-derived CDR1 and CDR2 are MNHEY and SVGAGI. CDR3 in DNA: TGTGCCAGCAGGACCACAGAGGGCCAGCCCCAGCATTTT. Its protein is CASRTTEGQPQHF.

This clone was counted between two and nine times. CDR3 residues: CASSLAGSRNEKLFF. As DNA, the CDR3 is TGCGCCAGCAGCCTGGCCGGGTCGAGGAATGAAAAACTGTTTTTT. The chain recombines TRBV4-3 with TRBJ1-4; D is undetermined. In germline, CDR1 is LGHNA, CDR2 YSLEER. This CDR3 has 15 amino acids. Deletions cut 4 bases from V and 5 bases from J, with 14 bases between.

Written as DNA, the CDR3 is TGTGCCAGCAGCTTGGGGGGGACAGGAGAAAAACTGTTTTTT. This sequence encodes CASSLGGTGEKLFF. The genes are TRBV5-6 and TRBJ1-4; 8 positions agree with TRBD1. Germline values: CDR1 SGHDT, CDR2 YYEEEE. The CDR3 runs 14 residues. V shed 0 bases and J 8 bases; nucleotides not matched to a gene: 3.

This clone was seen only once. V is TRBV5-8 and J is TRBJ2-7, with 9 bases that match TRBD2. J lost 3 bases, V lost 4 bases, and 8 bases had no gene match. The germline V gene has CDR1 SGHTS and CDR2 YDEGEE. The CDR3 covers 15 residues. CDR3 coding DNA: TGTGCCAGCAGCACGCCGGGACTAGCTAGCTACGAGCAGTACTTC. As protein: CASSTPGLASYEQYF.

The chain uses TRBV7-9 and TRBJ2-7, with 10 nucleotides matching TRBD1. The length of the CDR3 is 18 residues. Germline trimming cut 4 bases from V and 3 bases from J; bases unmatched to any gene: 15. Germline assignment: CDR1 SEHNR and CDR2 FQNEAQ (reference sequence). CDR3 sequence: CASSSVEPGQGPIYEQYF. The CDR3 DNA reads TGTGCCAGCAGCTCTGTTGAACCGGGACAGGGGCCAATCTACGAGCAGTACTTC.

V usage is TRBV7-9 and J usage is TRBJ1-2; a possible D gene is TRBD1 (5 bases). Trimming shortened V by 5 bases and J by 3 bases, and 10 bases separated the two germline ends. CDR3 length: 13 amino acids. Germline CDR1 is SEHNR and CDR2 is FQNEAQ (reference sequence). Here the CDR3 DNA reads TGTGCCAGCAGCCCTGACAGACACTATGGCTACACCTTC. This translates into CASSPDRHYGYTF.

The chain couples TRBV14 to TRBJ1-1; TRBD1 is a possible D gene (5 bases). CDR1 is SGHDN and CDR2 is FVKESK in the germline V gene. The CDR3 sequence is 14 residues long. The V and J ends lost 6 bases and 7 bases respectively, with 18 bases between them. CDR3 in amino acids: CASSRGRAPYEAFF. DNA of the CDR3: TGTGCCAGCAGTAGGGGCAGGGCCCCCTATGAAGCTTTCTTT. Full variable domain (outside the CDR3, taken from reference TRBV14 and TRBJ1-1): EAGVTQFPSHSVIEKGQTVTLRCDPISGHDNLYWYRRVMGKEIKFLLHFVKESKQDESGMPNNRFLAERTGGTYSTLKVQPAELEDSGVYFCASSRGRAPYEAFFGQGTRLTVV.

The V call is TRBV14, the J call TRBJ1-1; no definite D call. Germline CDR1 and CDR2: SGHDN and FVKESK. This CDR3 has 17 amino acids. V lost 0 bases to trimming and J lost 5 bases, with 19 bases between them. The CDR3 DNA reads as TGTGCCAGCAGCCAAGATGGTTGGGTGGGTTTAAGAACTGAAGCTTTCTTT. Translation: CASSQDGWVGLRTEAFF.

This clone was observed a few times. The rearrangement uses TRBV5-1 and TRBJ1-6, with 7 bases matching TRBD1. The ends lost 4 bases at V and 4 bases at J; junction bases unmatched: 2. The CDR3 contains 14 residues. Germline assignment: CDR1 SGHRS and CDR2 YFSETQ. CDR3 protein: CASSQGQYNSPLHF. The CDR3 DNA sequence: TGCGCCAGCAGCCAGGGACAGTATAATTCACCCCTCCACTTT.

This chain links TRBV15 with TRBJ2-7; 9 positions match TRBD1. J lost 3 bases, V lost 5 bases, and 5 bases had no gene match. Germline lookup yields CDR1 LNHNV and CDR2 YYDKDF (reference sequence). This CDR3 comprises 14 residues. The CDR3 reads CATSDRDRDYEQYF. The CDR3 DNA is TGTGCCACCAGCGACCGGGACAGGGACTACGAGCAGTACTTC.

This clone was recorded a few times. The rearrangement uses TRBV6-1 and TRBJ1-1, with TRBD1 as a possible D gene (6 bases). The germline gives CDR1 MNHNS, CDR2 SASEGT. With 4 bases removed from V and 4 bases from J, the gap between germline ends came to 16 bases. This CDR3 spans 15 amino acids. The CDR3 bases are TGTGCCAGCAGTGTCGGGACATTCGGATTCACTGAAGCTTTCTTT. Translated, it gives CASSVGTFGFTEAFF.

The CDR3 sequence: CASHPGGESQETQYF. The CDR3 coding sequence is TGTGCCAGCCATCCCGGGGGGGAGTCACAAGAGACCCAGTACTTC. This chain uses TRBV7-7 with TRBJ2-5, with TRBD2 identical over 8 bases. Germline loops: CDR1 SSHAT, CDR2 FNYEAQ (reference sequence). The CDR3 totals 15 residues. With V trimmed by 8 bases and J by 2 bases, 10 bases remained unmatched.

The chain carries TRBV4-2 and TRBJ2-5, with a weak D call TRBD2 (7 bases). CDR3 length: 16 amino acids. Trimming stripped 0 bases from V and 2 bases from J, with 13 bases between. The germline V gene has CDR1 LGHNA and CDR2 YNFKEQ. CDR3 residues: CASSQERRGPQETQYF. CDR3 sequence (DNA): TGTGCCAGCAGCCAAGAGCGGCGGGGGCCACAAGAGACCCAGTACTTC.

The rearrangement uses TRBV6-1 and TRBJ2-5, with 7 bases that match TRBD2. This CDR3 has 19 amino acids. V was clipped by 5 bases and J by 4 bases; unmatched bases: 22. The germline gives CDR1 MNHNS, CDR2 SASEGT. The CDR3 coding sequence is TGTGCCAGCAGTAAAGAGTGGGGGTATGGGGGGGATGTTAGAGAGACCCAGTACTTC. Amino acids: CASSKEWGYGGDVRETQYF.

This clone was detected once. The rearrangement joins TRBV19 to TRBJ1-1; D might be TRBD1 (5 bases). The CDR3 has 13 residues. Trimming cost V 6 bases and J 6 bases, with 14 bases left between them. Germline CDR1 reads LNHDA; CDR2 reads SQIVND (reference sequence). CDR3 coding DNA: TGTGCCAGTAGGATCGCGGGGGGGGCTGAAGCTTTCTTT. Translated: CASRIAGGAEAFF.

The CDR3: CASSLDLAGSPRIQYF. CDR3 sequence (DNA): TGTGCCAGCAGCTTGGATCTAGCGGGGTCCCCCCGGATCCAGTACTTC. J is TRBJ2-5 and V is TRBV5-4; TRBD2 aligns across 9 bases. This CDR3 has 16 amino acids. Per germline, CDR1 SGHNT and CDR2 YYREEE (reference sequence). Losses at the gene ends were 0 bases for V and 10 bases for J; bases not matched to a gene: 13.

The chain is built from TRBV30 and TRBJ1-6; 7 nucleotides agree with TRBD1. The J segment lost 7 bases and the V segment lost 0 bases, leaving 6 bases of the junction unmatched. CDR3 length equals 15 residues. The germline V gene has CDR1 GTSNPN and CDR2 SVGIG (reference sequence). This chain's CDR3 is CAWSVRRGKNSPLHF. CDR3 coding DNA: TGTGCCTGGAGTGTACGCAGGGGGAAAAATTCACCCCTCCACTTT.

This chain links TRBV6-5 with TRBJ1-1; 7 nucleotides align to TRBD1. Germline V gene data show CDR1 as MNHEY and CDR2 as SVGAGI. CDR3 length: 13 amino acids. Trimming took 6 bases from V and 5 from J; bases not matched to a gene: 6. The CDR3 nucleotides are TGTGCCAGCAGCCAGACAGGGAAGACTGAAGCTTTCTTT. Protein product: CASSQTGKTEAFF.

DNA of the CDR3: TGTGCCAGCAGCTTGTTAGGCTTTAGCGGGGGTGACATTCAGTACTTC. Protein: CASSLLGFSGGDIQYF. The rearrangement uses TRBV5-4 and TRBJ2-4; 9 bases match TRBD2. Germline loops: CDR1 SGHNT, CDR2 YYREEE (reference sequence). This CDR3 has 16 amino acids. Trimming removed 1 base from V and 8 bases from J; junction bases left unmatched: 10.

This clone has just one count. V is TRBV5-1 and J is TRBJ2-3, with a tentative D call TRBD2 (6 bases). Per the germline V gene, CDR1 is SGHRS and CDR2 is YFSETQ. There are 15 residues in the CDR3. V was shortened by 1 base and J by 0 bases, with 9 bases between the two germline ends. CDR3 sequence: CASSLTSTSTDTQYF. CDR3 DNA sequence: TGCGCCAGCAGCTTGACTAGCACTAGCACAGATACGCAGTATTTT.

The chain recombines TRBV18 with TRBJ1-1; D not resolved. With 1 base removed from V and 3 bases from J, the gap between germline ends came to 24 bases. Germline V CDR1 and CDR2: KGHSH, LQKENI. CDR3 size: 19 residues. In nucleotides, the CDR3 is TGTGCCAGCTCACCACTCGGTCTCGGGAGCCAGGCCATATACACTGAAGCTTTCTTT. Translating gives CASSPLGLGSQAIYTEAFF.

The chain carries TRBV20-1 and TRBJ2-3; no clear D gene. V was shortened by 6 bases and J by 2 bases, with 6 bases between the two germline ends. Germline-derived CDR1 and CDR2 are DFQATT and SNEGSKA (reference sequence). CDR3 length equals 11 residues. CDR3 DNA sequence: TGCAGTGCCCCCTACACAGATACGCAGTATTTT. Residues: CSAPYTDTQYF.

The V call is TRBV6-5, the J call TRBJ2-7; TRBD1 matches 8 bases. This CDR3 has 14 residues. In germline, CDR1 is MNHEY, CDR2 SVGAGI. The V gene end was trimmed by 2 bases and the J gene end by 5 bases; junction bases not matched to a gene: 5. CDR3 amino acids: CASSYRQGANEQYF. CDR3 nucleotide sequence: TGTGCCAGCAGTTACCGGCAGGGGGCGAACGAGCAGTACTTC.

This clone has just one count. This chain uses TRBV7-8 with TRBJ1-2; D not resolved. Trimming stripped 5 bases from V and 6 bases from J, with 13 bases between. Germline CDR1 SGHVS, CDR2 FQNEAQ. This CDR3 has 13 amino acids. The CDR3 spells CASSGTNANGYTF. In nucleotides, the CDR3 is TGTGCCAGCAGCGGTACTAACGCGAATGGCTACACCTTC.

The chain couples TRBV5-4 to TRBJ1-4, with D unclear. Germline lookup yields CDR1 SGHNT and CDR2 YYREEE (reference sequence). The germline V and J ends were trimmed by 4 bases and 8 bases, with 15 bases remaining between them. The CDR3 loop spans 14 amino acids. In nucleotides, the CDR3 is TGTGCCAGCAGCGGAACTGGGAGGAGGGAAAAACTGTTTTTT. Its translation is CASSGTGRREKLFF.

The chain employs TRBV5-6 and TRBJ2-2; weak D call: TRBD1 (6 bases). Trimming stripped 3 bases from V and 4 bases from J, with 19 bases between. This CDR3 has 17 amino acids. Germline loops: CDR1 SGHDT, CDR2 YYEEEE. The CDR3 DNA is TGTGCCAGCAGCTCTCATTTTGGGACAAGACCCACCGGGGAGCTGTTTTTT. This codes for CASSSHFGTRPTGELFF.